The 26 T cell receptor beta chains listed next were all sequenced from one sample in a study of blood T cell repertoires in COVID-19. Sequenced by immunoSEQ multiplex PCR; TCRdb stores in-frame clones only, minus some. This table has 150,000 to 200,000 clones, about 90% appearing once. Specimen: peripheral blood. The receptors shown here come from a man between 45 and 60 years old with acute or convalescent COVID-19.

The chain uses TRBV2 and TRBJ2-7; 8 nucleotides agree with TRBD1. J gave up 4 bases and V 6 bases, and 5 bases lay outside the gene matches. The CDR3 contains 13 residues. In germline, CDR1 is SNHLY, CDR2 FYNNEI. In DNA, the CDR3 is TGTGCCAGCAGGGCGACAGGGGCTTACGAGCAGTACTTC. It codes for CASRATGAYEQYF.

The DNA of the CDR3 is TGTGCCAGCAGTCCCCAGGGGGACTATGGCTACACCTTC. It translates to CASSPQGDYGYTF. The chain couples TRBV27 to TRBJ1-2, with 7 bases fitting TRBD1. This CDR3 comprises 13 residues. The germline V gene encodes CDR1 MNHEY and CDR2 SMNVEV (reference sequence). V shed 5 bases, J shed 3 bases, and the junction held 3 bases outside the gene matches.

The chain uses TRBV12-3 or TRBV12-4 and TRBJ2-4; the D is unclear. The CDR3 runs 13 residues. Trimming left V 7 bases short and J 8 bases short, with 15 bases between. The CDR3 DNA sequence: TGTGCCAGCACCTCGCGCACGTCCGACATTCAGTACTTC. This codes for CASTSRTSDIQYF.

The chain links TRBV27 to TRBJ2-7; 7 bases align to TRBD2. The CDR3 extends over 13 amino acids. In germline, CDR1 is MNHEY, CDR2 SMNVEV (reference sequence). V gave up 7 bases and J gave up 7 bases; unmatched junction bases: 10. CDR3 sequence: CASTGTTLREQYF. DNA of the CDR3: TGTGCCAGCACCGGGACTACCCTACGGGAGCAGTACTTC.

The chain has TRBV7-9 and TRBJ2-7; tentative D call: TRBD1 (5 bases). The V gene's germline CDR1 is SEHNR and CDR2 FQNEAQ (reference sequence). The CDR3 totals 17 residues. V was clipped by 2 bases and J by 6 bases, with 23 bases between them. CDR3 sequence reads: CASSLISGQGEILEQYF. For the CDR3, the DNA is TGTGCCAGCAGCTTAATTTCTGGGCAGGGTGAGATCCTCGAGCAGTACTTC.

The chain couples TRBV19 to TRBJ1-1; D perhaps matches TRBD1 (6 bases). The CDR3 runs to 14 residues. Per germline, CDR1 LNHDA and CDR2 SQIVND (reference sequence). Trimming took 5 bases from V and 1 from J, leaving 11 bases between them. CDR3 DNA: TGTGCCAGTAGTCCGGGGGGGGCGAACACTGAAGCTTTCTTT. The encoded protein is CASSPGGANTEAFF.

The J gene is TRBJ1-5, the V gene TRBV2; 11 nucleotides align to TRBD1. The J segment lost 2 bases and the V segment lost 5 bases, leaving 5 bases of the junction unmatched. This CDR3 contains 16 residues. Germline V CDR1 and CDR2: SNHLY, FYNNEI. The CDR3, as DNA: TGTGCCAGCAGTTGGACAGGGGGCCGGGGCAATCAGCCCCAGCATTTT. Translating gives CASSWTGGRGNQPQHF.

The chain recombines TRBV5-1 with TRBJ1-4; 8 bases line up with TRBD1. In germline, CDR1 is SGHRS, CDR2 YFSETQ. The CDR3 spans 16 residues. V gave up 4 bases and J gave up 5 bases; unmatched junction bases: 10. In DNA form, the CDR3 reads TGCGCCAGCAGCCCTGACAGGGGAAAACCGAATGAAAAACTGTTTTTT. It specifies CASSPDRGKPNEKLFF.

This clone came up once. The chain combines TRBV7-2 with TRBJ1-1; the match to TRBD1 covers 8 bases. The CDR3 loop spans 16 amino acids. The trim removed 2 bases at V and 5 bases at J, leaving 10 bases unmatched. The germline CDR1 and CDR2 sequences are SGHTA and FQGNSA. The CDR3 DNA sequence: TGTGCCAGCAGCTTAATTCCCCAGGGGGCGCGAACTGAAGCTTTCTTT. As protein: CASSLIPQGARTEAFF.

The chain combines TRBV24-1 with TRBJ2-2; perhaps TRBD1 as D (5 bases). V was shortened by 4 bases and J by 0 bases, with 11 bases between the two germline ends. Germline V gene sequence: CDR1 KGHDR, CDR2 SFDVKD. The CDR3 is made up of 16 amino acids. In DNA, the CDR3 is TGTGCCACCAGTGAACCCCAGGGATCGAACACCGGGGAGCTGTTTTTT. Its translation is CATSEPQGSNTGELFF.

J is TRBJ1-4 and V is TRBV6-5; TRBD1 aligns across 9 bases. The CDR3 is made up of 15 amino acids. V gave up 4 bases and J gave up 5 bases; unmatched junction bases: 5. Germline V gene sequence: CDR1 MNHEY, CDR2 SVGAGI. The chain's CDR3 is CASSSVGTGNEKLFF. The DNA of the CDR3 is TGTGCCAGCAGTTCTGTTGGGACAGGGAATGAAAAACTGTTTTTT.

V usage is TRBV9 and J usage is TRBJ2-1, with 9 bases fitting TRBD2. The length of the CDR3 is 17 residues. The V gene end was trimmed by 2 bases and the J gene end by 10 bases; junction bases not matched to a gene: 16. Germline V gene lookup returns CDR1 SGDLS and CDR2 YYNGEE. CDR3 sequence (DNA): TGTGCCAGCAGCGTGTTTGGCGGGAGGGCCCTCGGGGAGGAGCAGTTCTTC. As protein: CASSVFGGRALGEEQFF.

Regarding this clone: An end of the junction does not agree with germline; a read error may underlie this. The chain employs TRBV6-1 and TRBJ1-5, with D unclear. The length of the CDR3 is 14 residues. Germline V gene lookup returns CDR1 MNHNS and CDR2 SASEGT. In DNA form, the CDR3 reads TGTGCCAGCAGCGAAGACCCCGCTAGTCAGCCCCAGCATTTT. This encodes CASSEDPASQPQHF.

This clone was recorded only once. The chain joins TRBV19 to TRBJ2-1; D uncertain. Germline V gene sequence: CDR1 LNHDA, CDR2 SQIVND (reference sequence). Trimming took 5 bases from V and 0 from J, leaving 11 bases between them. CDR3 size: 15 residues. DNA of the CDR3: TGTGCCAGTAGTCCCCTACCGAGCTCCTACAATGAGCAGTTCTTC. As protein: CASSPLPSSYNEQFF.

The rearrangement uses TRBV7-3 and TRBJ2-5; D might be TRBD2 (7 bases). There are 15 residues in the CDR3. V gave up 5 bases and J gave up 4 bases, with 17 bases separating them. CDR1 and CDR2 (germline): SGHTA, FQGTGA. The CDR3 loop reads CASSQRGGRRETQYF. The CDR3 bases are TGTGCCAGCAGCCAAAGGGGGGGACGGAGAGAGACCCAGTACTTC.

This clone was counted only a few times. The gene calls are TRBV20-1 and TRBJ1-2; D gene ambiguous. Germline V lookup: CDR1 DFQATT, CDR2 SNEGSKA (reference sequence). The CDR3 covers 11 residues. V lost 3 bases and J lost 8, with 10 bases in between. CDR3 sequence reads: CSARHPQGYTF. The CDR3 region has the DNA TGCAGTGCTAGGCATCCTCAGGGCTACACCTTC.

V is TRBV27 and J is TRBJ2-7, with 8 nucleotides matching TRBD1. With V trimmed by 0 bases and J by 3 bases, 7 bases remained unmatched. Germline values: CDR1 MNHEY, CDR2 SMNVEV (reference sequence). The length of the CDR3 is 16 residues. The CDR3 reads CASSLSRGTGSYEQYF. The CDR3 DNA reads TGTGCCAGCAGTTTATCGCGCGGGACAGGCAGCTACGAGCAGTACTTC.

For the CDR3, the DNA is TGTGCCAGCAGCTCCCGTGGCGGTTCTGAAGCTTTCTTT. Protein product: CASSSRGGSEAFF. This rearrangement joins TRBV7-3 to TRBJ1-1, with D unclear. Germline CDR1 SGHTA, CDR2 FQGTGA. This CDR3 has 13 residues. Trimming left V 4 bases short and J 6 bases short, with 12 bases between.

This clone was counted only a few times. The CDR3 nucleotides read TGCGCCAGCAGCCAAGATCGGGGTCAGCCCCAGCATTTT. It codes for CASSQDRGQPQHF. V is TRBV4-3 and J is TRBJ1-5; D not resolved. The V and J ends lost 0 bases and 6 bases respectively, with 6 bases between them. Germline CDR1 is LGHNA and CDR2 is YSLEER. The CDR3 loop spans 13 amino acids.

CDR3 nucleotides: TGTGCCAGCAGTTTCGGGACCTATAATTCACCCCTCCACTTT. Its translation is CASSFGTYNSPLHF. This chain connects TRBV27 to TRBJ1-6, with D hard to call. The V gene's germline CDR1 is MNHEY and CDR2 SMNVEV (reference sequence). The V gene lost 3 bases and the J gene lost 2 bases, with 5 bases spanning the gap. This CDR3 spans 14 amino acids.

This chain joins TRBV7-6 and TRBJ2-7; 15 bases are a match to TRBD2. CDR1 is SGHVS, CDR2 FNYEAQ, per germline. The V and J ends lost 4 bases and 4 bases, in that order; junction bases with no gene match: 2. The CDR3 sequence is 15 residues long. DNA for the CDR3: TGTGCCAGCAGCTACGGACTAGCGGGAGGGTACGAGCAGTACTTC. The encoded protein is CASSYGLAGGYEQYF.

The V call is TRBV7-8, the J call TRBJ1-2; maybe TRBD1 (5 bases). CDR1 SGHVS and CDR2 FQNEAQ come from the germline V gene. V was shortened by 0 bases and J by 0 bases, with 8 bases between the two germline ends. The CDR3 has 15 amino acids. Here the CDR3 reads CASSLAGAPNYGYTF. The DNA of the CDR3 is TGTGCCAGCAGCTTAGCAGGGGCTCCTAACTATGGCTACACCTTC.

V gene TRBV2 combines with J gene TRBJ2-7; D is possibly TRBD2 (6 bases). Trimming left V 7 bases short and J 0 bases short, with 13 bases between. The V gene's germline CDR1 is SNHLY and CDR2 FYNNEI. This CDR3 region has 14 residues. CDR3 DNA sequence: TGTGCCAGCAATCTCATGGGGGGCTCCTACGAGCAGTACGTC. This encodes CASNLMGGSYEQYV.

The rearrangement links TRBV13 to TRBJ2-1; 10 bases map to TRBD1. CDR3 size: 15 residues. J lost 9 bases, V lost 5 bases, and 10 bases had no gene match. Per germline, CDR1 PRHDT and CDR2 FYEKMQ (reference sequence). The CDR3 DNA is TGTGCCAGCAGCCTCACCGGGACAGGGGTGGCTGAGCAGTTCTTC. It is translated as CASSLTGTGVAEQFF.

The V gene is TRBV4-1, the J gene TRBJ2-7; TRBD1 matches at 7 bases. Germline assignment: CDR1 MGHRA and CDR2 YSYEKL. There are 13 residues in the CDR3. V lost 2 bases, J lost 3 bases, and 1 base stayed unmatched. CDR3 sequence (DNA): TGCGCCAGCAGCCAACACAGGGGCTACGAGCAGTACGTC. It yields the protein CASSQHRGYEQYV.

The chain combines TRBV6-2 or TRBV6-3 with TRBJ1-3; the D is unclear. Germline V gives CDR1 MNHEY, CDR2 SVGEGT. There are 20 residues in the CDR3. V lost 4 bases, J lost 0 bases, and 25 bases lay in between. The CDR3 DNA sequence: TGTGCCAGCAGTTTCACCCCGTCCTCCTCCGTCCCACTCTCTGGAAACACCATATATTTT. It translates to CASSFTPSSSVPLSGNTIYF.